This TCR beta chain was sequenced for a study of CD4 and CD8 cells across lung adenocarcinoma regions. One entry per CDR3 protein, called by TCRdb with MiXCR from the PCR reads. The sample holds around 10,000 distinct CDR3 sequences; approximately 48% are singletons and the top ten take approximately 20%. The germline V and J ends were trimmed by 1 base and 4 bases, with 8 bases remaining between them. CDR1 is SEHNR and CDR2 is FQNEAQ in the germline V gene (reference sequence). The CDR3 runs 15 residues. The patients had localized lung adenocarcinoma, a non-small cell subtype. Sequencing input: CD4+ T cells from the margin of a lung tumor. This sequence joins TRBV7-9 and TRBJ2-6; D unresolved. This clonotype originated in a female donor with lung adenocarcinoma. The CD4 and CD8 labels of this study may be unreliable. CDR3 loop: CASSLEGGGANVLTF. CDR3 bases: TGTGCCAGCAGCTTAGAGGGCGGCGGGGCCAACGTCCTGACTTTC.